A single sample is the source of the 8 T cell receptor beta chains below, sequenced in a study of blood T cell repertoires in COVID-19. TCRdb's table, derived via immunoSEQ multiplex PCR, lists solely in-frame clones and lacks some. The profile shows 200,000 to 300,000 clones, around nine tenths of them singletons. The sequencing sample was made of PBMCs or T cells enriched from blood (not recorded which). These receptors all come from a woman younger than 35 who had recovered from COVID-19.

The chain is built from TRBV7-8 and TRBJ1-2; 8 bases are shared with TRBD1. CDR3 length equals 13 residues. Trimming took 5 bases from V and 4 from J; bases not matched to a gene: 3. In germline, CDR1 is SGHVS, CDR2 FQNEAQ. CDR3 in DNA: TGTGCCAGCAGCCCGGACAGGGTCTATGGCTACACCTTC. Translation: CASSPDRVYGYTF.

V and J are TRBV5-5 and TRBJ2-3; tentative D call: TRBD1 (6 bases). Looked up from germline, CDR1 is SGHKS and CDR2 is YYEKEE (reference sequence). The CDR3 extends over 14 amino acids. The V and J ends lost 3 bases and 6 bases respectively, with 14 bases between them. CDR3 nucleotide sequence: TGTGCCAGCAGCTCCCAACCTAGGGGGGATACGCAGTATTTT. Protein product: CASSSQPRGDTQYF.

The chain couples TRBV6-5 to TRBJ1-4; the D gene is possibly TRBD1 (5 bases). Germline V gives CDR1 MNHEY, CDR2 SVGAGI. The CDR3 loop spans 14 amino acids. Trimming left V 8 bases short and J 0 bases short, with 10 bases between. Here the CDR3 reads CASEETATNEKLFF. The CDR3 nucleotides are TGTGCCAGCGAGGAGACAGCAACTAATGAAAAACTGTTTTTT.

As for this clone: One end of the junction is discordant with germline, which a read error may explain. The CDR3 sequence is CASSKETGGSHNEQFF. The CDR3 DNA sequence: TGCGCCAGCAGCAAGGAGACGGGGGGCTCCCACAATGAGCAGTTCTTC. The chain couples TRBV5-1 to TRBJ2-1; TRBD2 is a possible D gene (7 bases). The CDR3 is 16 amino acids. Germline-derived CDR1 and CDR2 are SGHRS and YFSETQ.

The chain uses TRBV27 and TRBJ1-6; D not certain. Deletions cut 8 bases from V and 7 bases from J, with 12 bases between. Per the germline V gene, CDR1 is MNHEY and CDR2 is SMNVEV (reference sequence). The CDR3 consists of 13 residues. The DNA for the CDR3 is TGTGCCAGCTCGCGGGAATACAATTCACCCCTCCACTTT. Amino acid sequence: CASSREYNSPLHF.

V is TRBV27 and J is TRBJ2-1, with a possible D match to TRBD2 (5 bases). CDR3 length equals 14 residues. The ends were cut back, 3 bases at V and 4 bases at J, with 10 bases in the middle. Germline CDR1 MNHEY, CDR2 SMNVEV (reference sequence). The CDR3 loop is CASSLSGVYNEQFF. Written as DNA, the CDR3 is TGTGCCAGCAGTTTGAGCGGAGTTTACAATGAGCAGTTCTTC.

This chain uses TRBV7-9 with TRBJ2-1, with D perhaps matching TRBD2 (7 bases). Germline assignment: CDR1 SEHNR and CDR2 FQNEAQ (reference sequence). The CDR3 contains 14 residues. With 0 bases removed from V and 6 bases from J, the gap between germline ends came to 9 bases. The CDR3 DNA reads TGTGCCAGCAGCTTAGCGGGGGGGCCCAATGAGCAGTTCTTC. It codes for CASSLAGGPNEQFF. The entire variable domain, with the rest obtained from reference TRBV7-9 and TRBJ2-1, is as follows: DTGVSQNPRHKITKRGQNVTFRCDPISEHNRLYWYRQTLGQGPEFLTYFQNEAQLEKSRLLSDRFSAERPKGSFSTLEIQRTEQGDSAMYLCASSLAGGPNEQFFGPGTRLTVL.

V is TRBV18 and J is TRBJ1-1, with 9 positions matching TRBD1. Losses at the gene ends were 3 bases for V and 6 bases for J; bases not matched to a gene: 8. The CDR3 covers 15 residues. Germline loops: CDR1 KGHSH, CDR2 LQKENI. The CDR3 nucleotides are TGTGCCAGCTCACCCAGGGACAGGGATTTCCCTGAAGCTTTCTTT. This encodes CASSPRDRDFPEAFF.